The 19 T cell receptor beta chains given below trace back to one sample, sequenced in a study of shared clonotypes between healthy human individuals. Measured with immunoSEQ multiplex PCR; TCRdb has only the in-frame clones, and not every one. The sample has approximately 740,000 clones; 90% to 95% are singletons. Terminally differentiated effector memory CD45RA+ cells were excluded from the naive CD8 cells, which were CD45RO-negative and positively selected for CCR7. The sample taken for sequencing was naive CD8+ T cells sorted from blood. These receptors all come from a man aged 30 to 39 in good health.

The rearrangement uses TRBV6-5 and TRBJ2-1; maybe TRBD1 (6 bases). The CDR3 runs 15 residues. V gave up 5 bases and J gave up 2 bases, with 13 bases separating them. Germline V gene lookup returns CDR1 MNHEY and CDR2 SVGAGI. The CDR3 DNA reads as TGTGCCAGCAGTCCAGGGGTTCCGCCCTACAATGAGCAGTTCTTC. Encoded protein: CASSPGVPPYNEQFF.

A note on this clone: This same CDR3 is encoded by further DNA sequences in the sample. V is TRBV27 and J is TRBJ1-1, with D perhaps matching TRBD1 (6 bases). The ends were cut back, 4 bases at V and 4 bases at J, with 10 bases in the middle. Germline-derived CDR1 and CDR2 are MNHEY and SMNVEV (reference sequence). CDR3 length: 13 amino acids. CDR3 nucleotides: TGTGCCAGCAGTTCAGGGGTGAGCACTGAAGCTTTCTTT. Encoded protein: CASSSGVSTEAFF.

With regard to this clone: The sample holds other DNA sequences that translate to the same CDR3. The chain links TRBV15 to TRBJ1-5, with TRBD1 identical over 8 bases. Per germline, CDR1 LNHNV and CDR2 YYDKDF (reference sequence). Losses at the gene ends were 0 bases for V and 4 bases for J; bases not matched to a gene: 2. The CDR3 extends over 15 amino acids. The CDR3 is CATSRDRGLNQPQHF. CDR3 in DNA: TGTGCCACCAGCAGAGACAGGGGGCTGAATCAGCCCCAGCATTTT.

V gene TRBV4-1 combines with J gene TRBJ1-4; no definite D call. This CDR3 region has 15 residues. V was cut by 0 bases and J by 8 bases, with 13 bases left in between. Germline CDR1 is MGHRA and CDR2 is YSYEKL. CDR3 protein: CASSQDQRVVEKLFF. In nucleotides, the CDR3 is TGCGCCAGCAGCCAAGATCAAAGGGTGGTGGAAAAACTGTTTTTT.

The CDR3 sequence is CASSQDLSGSIAAQYF. The CDR3 bases are TGCGCCAGCAGCCAAGATCTGAGCGGGAGTATAGCGGCGCAGTATTTT. The chain joins TRBV4-3 to TRBJ2-3; 8 bases fit TRBD2. CDR3 length: 16 residues. Per the germline V gene, CDR1 is LGHNA and CDR2 is YSLEER. V gave up 0 bases and J gave up 10 bases; unmatched junction bases: 12.

The V and J genes are TRBV27 and TRBJ2-7, with TRBD2 matching over 10 bases. The length of the CDR3 is 16 residues. Per the germline V gene, CDR1 is MNHEY and CDR2 is SMNVEV (reference sequence). The junction had 7 bases not matched to a gene; V was cut back by 0 bases and J by 5 bases. CDR3 in DNA: TGTGCCAGCAGTTTATCCCTAGCGGGAGTTTTAAACGAGCAGTACTTC. The encoded protein is CASSLSLAGVLNEQYF.

V is TRBV9 and J is TRBJ2-2, with a weak D call TRBD1 (6 bases). The CDR3 sequence is 16 residues long. CDR1 and CDR2 from the germline V gene are SGDLS and YYNGEE. Trimming pared 3 bases from V and 6 bases from J, leaving 18 bases between. CDR3 DNA sequence: TGTGCCAGCAGCGCACTATCACAGGGTTCTGCCGGGGAGCTGTTTTTT. Residues: CASSALSQGSAGELFF.

In regard to this clone: The sample holds other DNA sequences that translate to the same CDR3. The chain recombines TRBV5-4 with TRBJ2-7, with TRBD2 as a possible D gene (6 bases). CDR3 length: 14 residues. In germline, CDR1 is SGHNT, CDR2 YYREEE (reference sequence). Between the trimmed V and J ends, which lost 0 bases and 3 bases, there was a span of 10 bases. CDR3 nucleotides: TGTGCCAGCAGCTTGGGGCGGGATAGCTACGAGCAGTACTTC. Encoded protein: CASSLGRDSYEQYF.

The DNA for the CDR3 is TGTGCCAGCAGTTCCAGCGGGAGTGGGTCCTACAATGAGCAGTTCTTC. As protein: CASSSSGSGSYNEQFF. The rearrangement links TRBV27 to TRBJ2-1, with 8 bases matching TRBD2. V lost 4 bases to trimming and J lost 1 base; unmatched junction nucleotides: 6. The CDR3 loop spans 16 amino acids. Germline CDR1 reads MNHEY; CDR2 reads SMNVEV (reference sequence).

The CDR3 coding sequence is TGCGCCAGCAGCCAAGTGTTTGGGGAGCTGTTTTTT. As protein: CASSQVFGELFF. The rearrangement joins TRBV4-1 to TRBJ2-2; D remains unclear. The CDR3 sequence is 12 residues long. Germline V gives CDR1 MGHRA, CDR2 YSYEKL. The ends were cut back, 1 base at V and 8 bases at J, with 5 bases in the middle.

The genes are TRBV11-3 and TRBJ2-1; D perhaps matches TRBD1 (5 bases). Between the trimmed V and J ends, which lost 2 bases and 7 bases, there was a span of 12 bases. Germline V CDR1 and CDR2: SGHNT, YENEEA. The CDR3 is 14 residues long. This CDR3 reads CASSLPGRANEQFF. The DNA for the CDR3 is TGTGCCAGCAGCTTACCGGGCAGGGCGAATGAGCAGTTCTTC.

The V call is TRBV9, the J call TRBJ2-1; D possibly corresponds to TRBD2 (6 bases). The CDR3 consists of 15 residues. The germline V and J ends were trimmed by 0 bases and 9 bases, with 16 bases remaining between them. Germline lookup yields CDR1 SGDLS and CDR2 YYNGEE. CDR3 sequence (DNA): TGTGCCAGCAGCGTAGGGGGACGGGAGTACGGTGAGCAGTTCTTC. Translation gives CASSVGGREYGEQFF.

The V gene is TRBV9, the J gene TRBJ1-1; the match to TRBD1 covers 9 bases. The CDR3 is 16 amino acids. The germline CDR1 and CDR2 sequences are SGDLS and YYNGEE. The junction had 8 bases not matched to a gene; V was cut back by 0 bases and J by 5 bases. The CDR3 spells CASSVDWDRVGTEAFF. The CDR3 region has the DNA TGTGCCAGCAGCGTAGATTGGGACAGGGTGGGTACTGAAGCTTTCTTT. The full variable domain, completed using reference TRBV9 and TRBJ1-1, is DSGVTQTPKHLITATGQRVTLRCSPRSGDLSVYWYQQSLDQGLQFLIQYYNGEERAKGNILERFSAQQFPDLHSELNLSSLELGDSALYFCASSVDWDRVGTEAFFGQGTRLTVV.

V and J are TRBV18 and TRBJ2-7; D perhaps matches TRBD1 (5 bases). V lost 0 bases, J lost 11 bases, and 23 bases lay in between. The germline V gene encodes CDR1 KGHSH and CDR2 LQKENI. The CDR3 is 16 residues long. This CDR3 is CASSPPGLSLDSRKYF. The CDR3 bases are TGTGCCAGCTCACCACCGGGGCTGAGCCTTGATAGCAGGAAGTACTTC.

This clone has a single count. The CDR3 coding sequence is TGTGCCAGCAGTTTCCCCGAGACTATTAACATTCAGTACTTC. Its translation is CASSFPETINIQYF. The chain combines TRBV11-2 with TRBJ2-4, with D perhaps matching TRBD2 (5 bases). CDR1 SGHAT and CDR2 FQNNGV come from the germline V gene. The CDR3 has 14 residues. The germline V and J ends were trimmed by 6 bases and 7 bases, with 16 bases remaining between them.

The chain joins TRBV29-1 to TRBJ2-1; 7 nucleotides align to TRBD2. Trimming took 8 bases from V and 5 from J; bases not matched to a gene: 12. CDR3 length equals 14 residues. Germline loops: CDR1 SQVTM, CDR2 ANQGSEA. The CDR3 DNA follows: TGCAGCTATCGGGGCGGGAGATGGGACAATGAGCAGTTCTTC. Protein sequence: CSYRGGRWDNEQFF.

This rearrangement joins TRBV7-8 to TRBJ2-7; a weak D match, TRBD2 (6 bases). V was cut by 8 bases and J by 1 base, with 21 bases left in between. Germline CDR1 and CDR2: SGHVS and FQNEAQ. The CDR3 spans 16 residues. The CDR3: CASVPLLEGGSYEQYF. The CDR3 DNA sequence: TGTGCCAGCGTCCCCCTTCTGGAGGGTGGGTCCTACGAGCAGTACTTC.

The CDR3 region has the DNA TGTGCCAGCAGTATAACAGGGGGCTTGTACGAGCAGTACTTC. As protein: CASSITGGLYEQYF. The chain carries TRBV27 and TRBJ2-7, with 9 bases fitting TRBD1. Per germline, CDR1 MNHEY and CDR2 SMNVEV (reference sequence). V was pared by 5 bases and J by 4 bases, with 6 bases of the junction left unmatched. This CDR3 comprises 14 residues.

The chain uses TRBV29-1 and TRBJ2-7; TRBD1 or TRBD2 may be the D gene (5 bases each). Germline V lookup: CDR1 SQVTM, CDR2 ANQGSEA. Trimming pared 7 bases from V and 2 bases from J, leaving 18 bases between. CDR3 length equals 14 residues. The chain's CDR3 is CSAGDWDGAYEQYF. The CDR3 DNA follows: TGCAGCGCAGGAGACTGGGACGGAGCCTACGAGCAGTACTTC.